What follows are 8 T cell receptor beta chains derived from one specimen sequenced in a study of regulatory T cells in long-lasting Graves disease. To make TCR beta libraries, researchers used iRepertoire HTBI primers and Arm-PCR of CDR3 regions. TCRdb fed the multiplex PCR reads into MiXCR, producing one record per CDR3 protein. The data contain 450,000 to 600,000 distinct CDR3 sequences, approximately 13% of them seen just once; the ten biggest clones take up about 10%. Indicated time point: newly diagnosed GD, antithyroid drugs for less than 3 months. There was RNA extracted from PBMCs, and the TCR library was made from it. This sample was shared with a second study, whose subject was T cells in Graves' hyperthyroidism and ophthalmopathy.

The specimen was peripheral blood mononuclear cells (PBMCs), collected at new diagnosis, from a patient treated with antithyroid drugs. Every receptor here comes from a man younger than 40 with Graves disease.

The sample holds many counts of this clonotype. The J gene is TRBJ2-2, the V gene TRBV12-3 or TRBV12-4; 8 nucleotides agree with TRBD1. The CDR3 consists of 16 residues. The trim removed 2 bases at V and 2 bases at J, leaving 4 bases unmatched. CDR3 sequence: CASSLSGGANTGELFF. The CDR3 DNA reads TGTGCCAGCAGTTTATCAGGGGGCGCAAACACCGGGGAGCTGTTTTTT.

On this clonotype itself: The junction departs from germline at one end; a sequencing error may be responsible. V is TRBV20-1 and J is TRBJ1-1; possible D gene TRBD1, 6 bases. CDR3 size: 12 residues. Germline CDR1 reads DFQATT; CDR2 reads SNEGSKA (reference sequence). The CDR3 spells CRGVRLNTEAFF. The CDR3 region has the DNA TGTAGGGGGGTGAGGCTGAACACTGAAGCTTTCTTT.

The sample holds many counts of this clonotype. The chain links TRBV6-1 to TRBJ1-2; 10 nucleotides match TRBD1. The germline CDR1 and CDR2 sequences are MNHNS and SASEGT. The CDR3 length is 13 residues. Trimming cost V 5 bases and J 4 bases; bases outside gene matches: 1. CDR3: CASSRDRGYGYTF. DNA for the CDR3: TGTGCCAGCAGTAGGGACAGGGGCTATGGCTACACCTTC.

This clonotype was counted ten times or more. The chain is built from TRBV5-1 and TRBJ1-2; a possible D gene is TRBD1 (6 bases). This CDR3 spans 16 amino acids. The germline V gene encodes CDR1 SGHRS and CDR2 YFSETQ. V was pared by 0 bases and J by 0 bases, with 12 bases between. The CDR3 nucleotides are TGCGCCAGCAGCTTGGTCCCAGGGGATTCTAACTATGGCTACACCTTC. This gives the protein CASSLVPGDSNYGYTF.

This clonotype showed up many times. The V gene is TRBV10-3, the J gene TRBJ2-7, with D possibly TRBD1 on 6 matching bases. Trimming took off 9 bases at V and 3 bases at J, with 12 bases between the two ends. The CDR3 is 12 residues long. Looked up from germline, CDR1 is ENHRY and CDR2 is SYGVKD. CDR3 sequence reads: CAIKTGNYEQYF. The CDR3 DNA is TGTGCCATTAAGACAGGAAACTACGAGCAGTACTTC.

This clonotype was seen many times. The V gene is TRBV27, the J gene TRBJ1-1, with TRBD1 identical over 7 bases. CDR1 and CDR2 (germline): MNHEY, SMNVEV (reference sequence). Trimming removed 3 bases from V and 4 bases from J; junction bases left unmatched: 5. The CDR3 covers 14 residues. The CDR3 coding sequence is TGTGCCAGCAGTTTCCTTCCAGGGGGCACTGAAGCTTTCTTT. This translates into CASSFLPGGTEAFF.

A few counts support this clonotype. The chain carries TRBV19 and TRBJ2-2; TRBD1 or TRBD2 may be the D gene (7 bases each). The CDR3 has 19 amino acids. Trimming left V 3 bases short and J 1 base short, with 21 bases between. From germline, CDR1 is LNHDA and CDR2 SQIVND (reference sequence). The CDR3 loop is CASSMVHTGVAGNTGELFF. CDR3 nucleotide sequence: TGTGCCAGTAGTATGGTTCATACAGGGGTAGCGGGGAACACCGGGGAGCTGTTTTTT.

The rearrangement uses TRBV10-1 and TRBJ2-6, with a weak D call TRBD1 (6 bases). This CDR3 spans 19 amino acids. Trimming removed 4 bases from V and 2 bases from J, with 21 bases in between. Per germline, CDR1 WNHNN and CDR2 SYGVQD (reference sequence). The DNA for the CDR3 is TGCGCCAGCAGTGGACAGGCGGTACTAAATAGGACTGGGGCCAACGTCCTGACTTTC. As protein: CASSGQAVLNRTGANVLTF.